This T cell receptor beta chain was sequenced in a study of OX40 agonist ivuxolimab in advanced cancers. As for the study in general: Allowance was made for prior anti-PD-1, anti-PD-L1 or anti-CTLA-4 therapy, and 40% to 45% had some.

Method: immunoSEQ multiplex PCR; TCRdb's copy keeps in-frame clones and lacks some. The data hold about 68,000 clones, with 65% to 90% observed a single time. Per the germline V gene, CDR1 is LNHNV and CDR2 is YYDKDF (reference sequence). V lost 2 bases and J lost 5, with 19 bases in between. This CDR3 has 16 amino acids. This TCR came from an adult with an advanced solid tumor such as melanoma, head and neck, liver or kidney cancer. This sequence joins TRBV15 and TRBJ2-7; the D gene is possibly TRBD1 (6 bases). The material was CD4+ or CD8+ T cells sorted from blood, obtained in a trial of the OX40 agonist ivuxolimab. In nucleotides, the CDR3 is TGTGCCACCAGCAGACTCGCCCAGGGGCCTAAGGACGAGCAGTACTTC. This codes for CATSRLAQGPKDEQYF. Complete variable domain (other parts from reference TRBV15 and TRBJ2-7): DAMVIQNPRYQVTQFGKPVTLSCSQTLNHNVMYWYQQKSSQAPKLLFHYYDKDFNNEADTPDNFQSRRPNTSFCFLDIRSPGLGDTAMYLCATSRLAQGPKDEQYFGPGTRLTVT.